These T cell receptor beta chains were read from a single sample in a study of response to subunit inactivated influenza vaccine. A single record per CDR3 protein comes from TCRdb applying MiXCR to the RT-PCR reads. The sample holds around 200,000 distinct CDR3 sequences, 7.5% to 10% seen once. The sequencing here drew on non-naive T cells sorted from PBMCs, taken on the day of vaccination. The receptors shown here come from a man aged 50 to 59 who received an inactivated influenza vaccine. Each CDR3 is given with its conserved first and last residue. The D gene is left open where the match is weak. Expanded clones are given a class, and other clones once, few, many or no size at all.

abundance,d_gene,v_gene,j_gene,CDR3aa,CDR3nt
many,-,TRBV5-1,TRBJ2-1,CASTDTGSSYNEQFF,TGCGCCAGCACCGATACAGGGAGCTCCTACAATGAGCAGTTCTTC
few,-,TRBV10-3,TRBJ1-3,CAISGSEGNTIYF,TGTGCCATCAGTGGATCTGAGGGAAACACCATATATTTT
-,-,TRBV28,TRBJ2-1,CASRVRGPYNEQFF,TGTGCCAGCAGGGTCCGGGGGCCCTACAATGAGCAGTTCTTC
few,-,TRBV20-1,TRBJ2-7,CSAFLTGAGEQYF,TGCAGTGCTTTTTTGACTGGAGCTGGCGAGCAGTACTTC
many,-,TRBV11-2,TRBJ1-6,CASRLLRTGSPLHF,TGTGCCAGCAGACTCCTGCGGACGGGTTCACCCCTCCACTTT
many,TRBD2,TRBV2,TRBJ2-5,CASSEVVAGDWMGETQYF,TGTGCCAGCAGTGAAGTAGTAGCGGGGGATTGGATGGGAGAGACCCAGTACTTC
-,-,TRBV3-1,TRBJ2-5,CASSPLAQETQYF,TGTGCCAGCAGCCCGCTGGCCCAAGAGACACAGTACTTC
few,-,TRBV28,TRBJ2-5,CASSLRGISGETQYF,TGTGCCAGCAGTTTAAGGGGGATATCTGGGGAGACCCAGTACTTC
few,-,TRBV28,TRBJ1-2,CASSPLDRQGYGYTF,TGTGCCAGCAGCCCTTTAGACAGACAAGGCTATGGCTACACCTTC
-,TRBD2,TRBV6-1,TRBJ2-2,CASSPAGTGELFF,TGTGCCAGCAGTCCAGCGGGAACCGGGGAGCTGTTTTTT
-,TRBD2,TRBV28,TRBJ2-5,CASSRAGGPGETQYF,TGTGCCAGCAGTCGGGCGGGAGGGCCGGGGGAGACCCAGTACTTC
many,-,TRBV12-3/TRBV12-4,TRBJ2-7,CASSLSPRRSEQYF,TGTGCCAGCAGTTTATCTCCCAGGAGGTCCGAGCAGTACTTC
few,TRBD1,TRBV29-1,TRBJ2-7,CSVRDSLWEQYF,TGCAGCGTCCGGGACAGCCTGTGGGAGCAGTACTTC
-,TRBD1,TRBV7-8,TRBJ2-1,CASSLAAGTGGTNEQFF,TGTGCCAGCAGCTTAGCCGCTGGGACAGGGGGTACAAATGAGCAGTTCTTC
few,-,TRBV4-1,TRBJ1-5,CASSLSPDGDQPQHF,TGCGCCAGCAGCCTCTCTCCGGACGGGGATCAGCCCCAGCATTTT
once,-,TRBV7-2,TRBJ1-4,CASSLFGAQNEKLFF,TGTGCCAGCAGCTTATTTGGGGCACAGAATGAAAAACTGTTTTTT
-,TRBD1,TRBV7-9,TRBJ1-2,CASSGGTGGNYGYTF,TGTGCCAGCAGCGGAGGGACAGGGGGCAACTATGGCTACACCTTC
-,-,TRBV12-3/TRBV12-4,TRBJ1-5,CASRLNQGSNQPQHF,TGTGCCAGCAGACTAAATCAGGGGAGCAATCAGCCCCAGCATTTT
-,TRBD2,TRBV20-1,TRBJ2-1,CSAISGGGYNEQFF,TGCAGTGCTATTAGCGGGGGGGGGTACAATGAGCAGTTCTTC
many,-,TRBV12-3/TRBV12-4,TRBJ2-1,CAVRGSEQFF,TGTGCCGTTCGGGGCAGTGAGCAGTTCTTC
many,-,TRBV7-6,TRBJ2-5,CASSLNQETQYF,TGTGCCAGCAGCTTAAATCAAGAGACCCAGTACTTC
few,-,TRBV20-1,TRBJ2-4,CSAGTPLAKNIQYF,TGCAGTGCTGGGACACCACTAGCCAAAAACATTCAGTACTTC
-,-,TRBV7-8,TRBJ2-4,CASSLLGASIAKNIQYF,TGTGCCAGCAGCTTATTGGGGGCCAGTATAGCCAAAAACATTCAGTACTTC
many,-,TRBV20-1,TRBJ2-5,CSARDPTGGSKETQYF,TGCAGTGCTAGAGACCCCACCGGAGGGAGCAAAGAGACCCAGTACTTC
few,-,TRBV20-1,TRBJ1-3,CSARDLLSSGNTIYF,TGCAGTGCTAGGGACCTTTTGAGCTCTGGAAACACCATATATTTT
many,-,TRBV6-2/TRBV6-3,TRBJ1-2,CASSLLTGHRVGYGYTF,TGTGCCAGCAGTTTGTTGACAGGCCACAGGGTTGGCTATGGCTACACCTTC